The 6 T cell receptor beta chains below come from one sample, sequenced in a study of blood T cells in healthy people across ages (dated by TCRdb to between 2014 and 2017). Libraries came from 5' RACE. The run used an Illumina HiSeq 2500. A second roughly 6 to 11 cycle PCR used a sample-barcoded 5' primer and a J-beta primer mix. TCRdb applied fastp at Q25 and MiXCR to the public reads, then kept only in-frame beta chains. For every CDR3 protein sequence, its rows merge into one entry that carries the most common genes and DNA. The sample data list about 640,000 distinct CDR3 sequences, and approximately 50% of these were observed just once. In total, the top ten clones hold around 37% of the sample. Source material: blood. The receptors derive from a man aged 60 to 69 in good health.

The chain employs TRBV6-5 and TRBJ2-7, with TRBD2 as a possible D gene (6 bases). In germline, CDR1 is MNHEY, CDR2 SVGAGI. V was clipped by 2 bases and J by 0 bases, with 11 bases between them. CDR3 length: 15 amino acids. Here the CDR3 reads CASSYGGLDSYEQYF. DNA for the CDR3: TGTGCCAGCAGTTACGGGGGACTTGACTCCTACGAGCAGTACTTC.

This chain links TRBV7-2 with TRBJ2-3, with no clear D. CDR1 SGHTA and CDR2 FQGNSA come from the germline V gene. This CDR3 contains 14 residues. V shed 5 bases and J shed 11 bases, with 20 bases lying between them. In DNA form, the CDR3 reads TGTGCCAGCAGCCCCGTGGGCTCCTCGAGTCGGCAGTATTTT. It codes for CASSPVGSSSRQYF.

This chain uses TRBV24-1 with TRBJ2-3; tentative D call: TRBD1 (5 bases). Trimming took off 1 base at V and 2 bases at J, with 9 bases between the two ends. The CDR3 length is 15 residues. CDR1 and CDR2 from the germline V gene are KGHDR and SFDVKD. CDR3 coding DNA: TGTGCCACCAGTGATTTTGGCAGGGACACAGATACGCAGTATTTT. Protein: CATSDFGRDTDTQYF.

The chain has TRBV29-1 and TRBJ1-1; no firm D call. CDR1 SQVTM and CDR2 ANQGSEA come from the germline V gene. This CDR3 is 16 amino acids long. V was trimmed by 6 bases and J by 1 base, leaving 21 bases between them. CDR3 amino acids: CSVRAEEGGWNTEAFF. The CDR3 coding sequence is TGCAGCGTCCGAGCGGAAGAGGGAGGGTGGAACACTGAAGCTTTCTTT.

This chain links TRBV15 with TRBJ2-5; TRBD1 matches 10 bases. The trim removed 3 bases at V and 1 base at J, leaving 5 bases unmatched. The CDR3 is made up of 16 amino acids. CDR1 and CDR2 from the germline V gene are LNHNV and YYDKDF (reference sequence). The CDR3 sequence: CATSSGTGVFQETQYF. The CDR3 bases are TGTGCCACCAGCAGCGGGACAGGGGTATTCCAAGAGACCCAGTACTTC.

This chain uses TRBV28 with TRBJ2-3; 7 bases are a match to TRBD1. The ends lost 5 bases at V and 6 bases at J; junction bases unmatched: 11. The CDR3 extends over 15 amino acids. Germline-derived CDR1 and CDR2 are MDHEN and SYDVKM. CDR3 sequence (DNA): TGTGCCAGCAGTCCGGGGACAGCGACGCGGGATACGCAGTATTTT. Its protein is CASSPGTATRDTQYF.